The 14 T cell receptor beta chains reported below all come from one sample, sequenced in a study of long-term antiretroviral therapy in people with HIV. At survey level, the immunoSEQ assay was run in its v3.0 version. TCRdb's copy holds only in-frame clones and misses some; the assay was immunoSEQ multiplex PCR. The repertoire holds 35,000 to 55,000 clones, over 90% seen once, with around 2.7% in the top ten. Here the sequenced sample was unsorted PBMCs, taken 3.7 years after starting antiretroviral therapy. Receptor source: a woman between 50 and 59 years old with HIV.

The chain employs TRBV9 and TRBJ2-1; TRBD2 aligns across 10 bases. J gave up 0 bases and V 0 bases, and 6 bases lay outside the gene matches. From germline, CDR1 is SGDLS and CDR2 YYNGEE. This CDR3 has 18 residues. The CDR3: CASSVAGSGGFSYNEQFF. CDR3 in DNA: TGTGCCAGCAGCGTAGCAGGTAGCGGGGGGTTCTCCTACAATGAGCAGTTCTTC. The full variable domain, completed using reference TRBV9 and TRBJ2-1, is DSGVTQTPKHLITATGQRVTLRCSPRSGDLSVYWYQQSLDQGLQFLIQYYNGEERAKGNILERFSAQQFPDLHSELNLSSLELGDSALYFCASSVAGSGGFSYNEQFFGPGTRLTVL.

CDR3 nucleotides: TGTGCCAGCAGCAAAGCCTTAGGTACGGGTCGCGAGACCCAGTACTTC. This codes for CASSKALGTGRETQYF. The V and J genes are TRBV21-1 and TRBJ2-5; the D segment call TRBD2 is taken from the table without a DNA check. TRBV21-1 is a known pseudogene. The CDR3 has 16 residues.

The chain employs TRBV5-1 and TRBJ1-1; the match to TRBD1 covers 9 bases. The V and J ends lost 4 bases and 0 bases, in that order; junction bases with no gene match: 4. This CDR3 spans 15 amino acids. Germline V gene data show CDR1 as SGHRS and CDR2 as YFSETQ. The CDR3 is CASSTGQGMNTEAFF. CDR3 DNA sequence: TGCGCCAGCAGCACAGGACAGGGGATGAACACTGAAGCTTTCTTT.

CDR3 in DNA: TGTGCCTGGAGTGTACCAGGGGCAGAGACCCAGTACTTC. Translating gives CAWSVPGAETQYF. This chain uses TRBV30 with TRBJ2-5; the D gene is possibly TRBD1 (6 bases). V lost 0 bases to trimming and J lost 4 bases, with 9 bases between them. The length of the CDR3 is 13 residues. Germline CDR1 reads GTSNPN; CDR2 reads SVGIG (reference sequence).

The chain carries TRBV29-1 and TRBJ1-3, with D hard to call. The V gene's germline CDR1 is SQVTM and CDR2 ANQGSEA. Trimming pared 7 bases from V and 1 base from J, leaving 14 bases between. This CDR3 spans 14 amino acids. CDR3 bases: TGCAGCGCCCTGAAGCAAGGTTCTGGAAACACCATATATTTT. This sequence encodes CSALKQGSGNTIYF.

The chain links TRBV5-1 to TRBJ1-5; no definite D call. The CDR3 covers 14 residues. The V end lost 1 base, the J end lost 5 bases, and 10 bases lay between the germline ends. The germline V gene encodes CDR1 SGHRS and CDR2 YFSETQ. The CDR3 here is CASSLLGGDQPQHF. CDR3 DNA sequence: TGCGCCAGCAGCTTGCTGGGCGGGGATCAGCCCCAGCATTTT. Complete variable domain (other parts from reference TRBV5-1 and TRBJ1-5): KAGVTQTPRYLIKTRGQQVTLSCSPISGHRSVSWYQQTPGQGLQFLFEYFSETQRNKGNFPGRFSGRQFSNSRSEMNVSTLELGDSALYLCASSLLGGDQPQHFGDGTRLSIL.

About this clone: Other DNA sequences in the same sample also yield this CDR3. This chain joins TRBV29-1 and TRBJ2-3; D may be TRBD1 or TRBD2 (6 bases each). This CDR3 region has 17 residues. V was trimmed by 0 bases and J by 2 bases, leaving 18 bases between them. Looked up from germline, CDR1 is SQVTM and CDR2 is ANQGSEA. CDR3 sequence: CSVEDWGQGRNTDTQYF. CDR3 bases: TGCAGCGTTGAAGATTGGGGTCAGGGGAGGAACACAGATACGCAGTATTTT.

This clone was seen only once. The CDR3 sequence: CASSHDRGRGPGELFF. Written as DNA, the CDR3 is TGTGCCAGCAGCCACGACAGGGGGCGGGGTCCCGGGGAGCTGTTTTTT. This rearrangement joins TRBV7-9 to TRBJ2-2; TRBD1 agrees at 10 bases. CDR3 length: 16 amino acids. Germline-derived CDR1 and CDR2 are SEHNR and FQNEAQ (reference sequence). With V trimmed by 5 bases and J by 6 bases, 9 bases remained unmatched.

The chain uses TRBV12-5 and TRBJ1-1; no definite D call. Looked up from germline, CDR1 is LGHNT and CDR2 is FRNRAP. Trimming took off 3 bases at V and 6 bases at J, with 11 bases between the two ends. The CDR3 is made up of 13 amino acids. CDR3: CASGLSLAAEAFF. Written as DNA, the CDR3 is TGTGCTAGTGGTTTATCCCTAGCAGCTGAAGCTTTCTTT.

The chain employs TRBV7-2 and TRBJ2-2; D is perhaps TRBD1 (7 bases). V was trimmed by 2 bases and J by 2 bases, leaving 9 bases between them. This CDR3 region has 15 residues. CDR1 and CDR2 from the germline V gene are SGHTA and FQGNSA. CDR3: CASSLQGGNTGELFF. DNA of the CDR3: TGTGCCAGCAGCTTACAGGGGGGTAACACCGGGGAGCTGTTTTTT.

V and J are TRBV6-1 and TRBJ2-1, with TRBD1 identical over 11 bases. Germline-derived CDR1 and CDR2 are MNHNS and SASEGT. Losses at the gene ends were 6 bases for V and 7 bases for J; bases not matched to a gene: 5. The CDR3 runs to 14 residues. The CDR3 sequence: CASRLDRGQNEQFF. The CDR3 DNA reads as TGTGCCAGCAGGTTGGACAGGGGGCAAAATGAGCAGTTCTTC.

V is TRBV5-1 and J is TRBJ1-4, with D perhaps TRBD1 (6 bases). Germline CDR1 reads SGHRS; CDR2 reads YFSETQ. Trimming pared 0 bases from V and 6 bases from J, leaving 15 bases between. This CDR3 spans 16 amino acids. The CDR3 protein is CASSLAPGGQDEKLFF. CDR3 DNA sequence: TGCGCCAGCAGCTTGGCCCCGGGGGGCCAGGATGAAAAACTGTTTTTT.

This clone was seen just once. J is TRBJ1-1 and V is TRBV6-5, with a possible D match to TRBD1 (5 bases). This CDR3 is 12 amino acids long. The V end lost 6 bases, the J end lost 5 bases, and 10 bases lay between the germline ends. Per the germline V gene, CDR1 is MNHEY and CDR2 is SVGAGI. CDR3 amino acids: CASSRRGTEAFF. The DNA of the CDR3 is TGTGCCAGCAGCCGCCGGGGGACTGAAGCTTTCTTT.

V is TRBV29-1 and J is TRBJ1-4, with TRBD1 as a possible D gene (6 bases). The CDR3 has 14 amino acids. V lost 8 bases and J 7 bases, leaving 20 bases between the germline ends. The germline V gene has CDR1 SQVTM and CDR2 ANQGSEA. In nucleotides, the CDR3 is TGCAGCCCCGGAGGGGGGGCGGGGGGTGAAAAACTGTTTTTT. This translates into CSPGGGAGGEKLFF.